One T cell receptor (beta chain) is described in this entry. Only in-frame clones appear in the TCRdb table, and some are missing; sequencing was by immunoSEQ multiplex PCR. The sample lists around 260,000 clones; around nine tenths were seen once. Trimming at V came to 7 bases and at J to 0 bases, leaving 10 bases not matched to a gene. The V gene's germline CDR1 is LGHNA and CDR2 YNFKEQ. This CDR3 spans 18 amino acids. This specimen comes from a study of blood T cell repertoires in COVID-19. Study as a whole: In each case, the material was cDNA or gDNA derived from T cells, B-cell-depleted T cells, or PBMCs.

The chain is built from TRBV4-2 and TRBJ2-1, with 12 bases fitting TRBD2. The TCR originated in a woman aged 70-85 years with COVID-19, enrolled during active disease. Material for sequencing was peripheral blood. This CDR3 is CASTSGLAGLSSYNEQFF. In DNA, the CDR3 is TGTGCCAGCACCTCGGGACTAGCGGGCCTTAGCTCCTACAATGAGCAGTTCTTC.